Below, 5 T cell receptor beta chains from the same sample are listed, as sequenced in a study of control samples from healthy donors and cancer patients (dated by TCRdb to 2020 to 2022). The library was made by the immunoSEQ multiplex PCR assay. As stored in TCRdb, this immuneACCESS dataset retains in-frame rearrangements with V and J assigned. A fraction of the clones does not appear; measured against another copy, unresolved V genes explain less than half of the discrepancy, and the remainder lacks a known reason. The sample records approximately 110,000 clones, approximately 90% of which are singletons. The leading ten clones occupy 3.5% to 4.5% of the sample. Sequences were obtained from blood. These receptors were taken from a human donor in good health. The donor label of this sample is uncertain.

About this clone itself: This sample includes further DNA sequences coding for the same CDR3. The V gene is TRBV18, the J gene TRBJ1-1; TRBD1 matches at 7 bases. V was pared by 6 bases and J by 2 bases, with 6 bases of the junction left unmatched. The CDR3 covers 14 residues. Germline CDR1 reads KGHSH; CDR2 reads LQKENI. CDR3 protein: CASSPDRTNTEAFF. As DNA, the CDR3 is TGTGCCAGCTCGCCGGACAGGACTAACACTGAAGCTTTCTTT.

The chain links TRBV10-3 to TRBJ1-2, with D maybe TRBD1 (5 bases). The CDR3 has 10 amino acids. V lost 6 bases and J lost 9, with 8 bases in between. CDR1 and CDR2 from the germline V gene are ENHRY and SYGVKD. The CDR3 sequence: CAIRGERYTF. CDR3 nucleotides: TGTGCCATCAGGGGGGAACGCTACACCTTC.

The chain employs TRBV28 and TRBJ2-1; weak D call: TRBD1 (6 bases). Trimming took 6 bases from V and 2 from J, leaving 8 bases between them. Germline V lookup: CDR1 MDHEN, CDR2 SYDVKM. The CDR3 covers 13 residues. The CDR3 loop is CASRGQPYNEQFF. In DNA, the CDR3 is TGTGCCAGCAGAGGACAGCCCTACAATGAGCAGTTCTTC.

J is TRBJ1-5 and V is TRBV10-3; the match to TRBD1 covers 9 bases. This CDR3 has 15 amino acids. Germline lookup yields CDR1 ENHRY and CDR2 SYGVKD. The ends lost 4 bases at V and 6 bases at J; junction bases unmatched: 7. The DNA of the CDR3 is TGTGCCATCAGTGGCGGAACAGGGGGCGGTCAGCCCCAGCATTTT. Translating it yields CAISGGTGGGQPQHF.

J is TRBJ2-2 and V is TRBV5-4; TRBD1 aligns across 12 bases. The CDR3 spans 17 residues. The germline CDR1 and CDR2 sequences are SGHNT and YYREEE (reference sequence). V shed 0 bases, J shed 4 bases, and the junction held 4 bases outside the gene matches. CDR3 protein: CASSLGGDRGPTGELFF. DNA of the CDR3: TGTGCCAGCAGCTTGGGGGGGGACAGGGGGCCCACCGGGGAGCTGTTTTTT. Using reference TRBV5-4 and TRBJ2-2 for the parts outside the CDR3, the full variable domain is ETGVTQSPTHLIKTRGQQVTLRCSSQSGHNTVSWYQQALGQGPQFIFQYYREEENGRGNFPPRFSGLQFPNYSSELNVNALELDDSALYLCASSLGGDRGPTGELFFGEGSRLTVL.